The clone carrying this T cell receptor beta chain appeared a single time. The sample originates from a study of tumor-infiltrating lymphocytes in primary liver carcinoma. Unsorted bulk tissue, roughly 19-33 mg of it, served as the source for co-extraction of RNA and DNA. With approximately 500 ng total RNA as template and a constant-region primer, TCR beta cDNA was made. ARM-PCR, slightly modified, supplied the TCR beta libraries through three nested multiplex PCR rounds. Primers for the first two PCR rounds were TRBV1-TRBV30 forward primers and a C-beta reverse primer (10 cycles per round). TCRdb re-analysed the multiplex PCR reads in MiXCR, keeping a single row per CDR3 protein. The table includes 150,000 to 200,000 distinct CDR3 sequences, around four fifths detected once. CDR3 length: 14 amino acids. V shed 10 bases and J 3 bases; nucleotides not matched to a gene: 12. In germline, CDR1 is WSHSY, CDR2 SAAADI.

Sequenced sample: tumor tissue from primary liver carcinoma. This TCR was sampled from a man in his forties or fifties with primary liver carcinoma and hepatitis B virus infection. The chain employs TRBV10-2 and TRBJ2-7, with 7 positions matching TRBD2. The CDR3 region has the DNA TGCGCCACATACACGACGGGGGGTATCTACGAGCAGTACTTC. This translates into CATYTTGGIYEQYF.